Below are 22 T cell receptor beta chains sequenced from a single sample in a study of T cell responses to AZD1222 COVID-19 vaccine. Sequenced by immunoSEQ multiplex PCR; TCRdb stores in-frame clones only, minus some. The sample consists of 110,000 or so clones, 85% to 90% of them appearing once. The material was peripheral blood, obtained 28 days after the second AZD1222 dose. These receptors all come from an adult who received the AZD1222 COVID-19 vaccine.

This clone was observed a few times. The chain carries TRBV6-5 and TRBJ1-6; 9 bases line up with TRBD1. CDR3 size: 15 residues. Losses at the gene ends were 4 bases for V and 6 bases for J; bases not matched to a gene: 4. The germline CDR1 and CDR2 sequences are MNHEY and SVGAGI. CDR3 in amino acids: CASSLQGAINSPLHF. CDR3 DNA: TGTGCCAGCAGTTTACAGGGGGCTATTAATTCACCCCTCCACTTT.

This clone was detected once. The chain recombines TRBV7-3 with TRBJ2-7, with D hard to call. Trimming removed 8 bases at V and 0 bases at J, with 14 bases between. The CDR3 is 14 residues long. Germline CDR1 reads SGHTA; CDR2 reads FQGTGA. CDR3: CASSFGPSSYEQYF. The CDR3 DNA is TGTGCCAGCTCATTTGGTCCTAGCTCCTACGAGCAGTACTTC.

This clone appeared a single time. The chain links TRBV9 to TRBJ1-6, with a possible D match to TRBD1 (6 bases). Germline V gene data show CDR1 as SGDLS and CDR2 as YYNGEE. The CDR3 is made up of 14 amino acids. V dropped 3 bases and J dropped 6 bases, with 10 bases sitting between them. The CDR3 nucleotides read TGTGCCAGCAGCGGGACAGAACTTAATTCACCCCTCCACTTT. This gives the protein CASSGTELNSPLHF.

CDR3 residues: CAWSVRGQGNTIYF. The CDR3, as DNA: TGTGCCTGGAGTGTAAGGGGGCAAGGAAACACCATATATTTT. The V gene is TRBV30, the J gene TRBJ1-3; 7 bases agree with TRBD1. The germline V gene has CDR1 GTSNPN and CDR2 SVGIG (reference sequence). The ends lost 0 bases at V and 4 bases at J; junction bases unmatched: 3. This CDR3 comprises 14 residues.

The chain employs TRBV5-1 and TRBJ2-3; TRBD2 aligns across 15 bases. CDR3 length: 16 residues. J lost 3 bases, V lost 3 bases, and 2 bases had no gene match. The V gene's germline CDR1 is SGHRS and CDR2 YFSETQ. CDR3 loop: CASSSGTSGGTDTQYF. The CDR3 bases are TGCGCCAGCAGCTCGGGGACTAGCGGGGGGACAGATACGCAGTATTTT.

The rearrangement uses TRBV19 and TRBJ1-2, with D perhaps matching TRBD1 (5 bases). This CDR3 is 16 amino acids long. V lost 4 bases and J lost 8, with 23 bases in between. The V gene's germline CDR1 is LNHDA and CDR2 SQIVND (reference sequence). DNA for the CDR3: TGTGCCAGTAGTAAGATTCCCGGGACGGTGGAGCACGGCTACACCTTC. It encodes CASSKIPGTVEHGYTF.

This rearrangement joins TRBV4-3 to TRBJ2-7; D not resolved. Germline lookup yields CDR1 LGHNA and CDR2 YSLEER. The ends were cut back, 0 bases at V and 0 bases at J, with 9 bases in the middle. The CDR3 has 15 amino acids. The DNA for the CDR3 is TGCGCCAGCAGCCAAGATCGATCGAGCTCCTACGAGCAGTACTTC. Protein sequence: CASSQDRSSSYEQYF.

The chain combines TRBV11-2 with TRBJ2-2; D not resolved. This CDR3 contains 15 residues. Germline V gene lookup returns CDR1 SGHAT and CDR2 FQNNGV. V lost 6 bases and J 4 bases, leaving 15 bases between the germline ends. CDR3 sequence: CASRLPGEVTGELFF. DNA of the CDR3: TGTGCCAGCAGACTCCCCGGAGAGGTCACCGGGGAGCTGTTTTTT. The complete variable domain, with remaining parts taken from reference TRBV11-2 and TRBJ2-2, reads EAGVAQSPRYKIIEKRQSVAFWCNPISGHATLYWYQQILGQGPKLLIQFQNNGVVDDSQLPKDRFSAERLKGVDSTLKIQPAKLEDSAVYLCASRLPGEVTGELFFGEGSRLTVL.

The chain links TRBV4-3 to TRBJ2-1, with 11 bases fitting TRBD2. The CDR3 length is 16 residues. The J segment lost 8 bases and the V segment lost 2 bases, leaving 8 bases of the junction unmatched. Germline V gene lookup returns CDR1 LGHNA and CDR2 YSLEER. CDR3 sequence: CASSQIQLAGVDEQFF. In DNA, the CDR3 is TGCGCCAGCAGCCAAATTCAACTAGCGGGAGTGGATGAGCAGTTCTTC.

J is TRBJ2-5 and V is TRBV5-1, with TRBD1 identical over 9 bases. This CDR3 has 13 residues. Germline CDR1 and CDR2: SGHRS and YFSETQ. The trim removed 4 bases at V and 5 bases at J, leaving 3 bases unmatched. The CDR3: CASSPDRGETQYF. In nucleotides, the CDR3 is TGCGCCAGCAGCCCCGACAGGGGGGAGACCCAGTACTTC.

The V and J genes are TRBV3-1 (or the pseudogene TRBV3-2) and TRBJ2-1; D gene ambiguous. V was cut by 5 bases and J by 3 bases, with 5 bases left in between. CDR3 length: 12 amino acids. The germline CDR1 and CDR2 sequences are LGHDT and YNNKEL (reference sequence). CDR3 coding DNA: TGTGCCAGCAGCTATGGCTACAATGAGCAGTTCTTC. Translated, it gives CASSYGYNEQFF.

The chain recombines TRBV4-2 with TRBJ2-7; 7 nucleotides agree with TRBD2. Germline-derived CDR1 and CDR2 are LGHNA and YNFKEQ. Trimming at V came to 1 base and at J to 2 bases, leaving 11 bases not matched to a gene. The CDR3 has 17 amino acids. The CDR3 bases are TGTGCCAGCAGCCAAGCGCAGGGATTAGGACTAGCCTACGAGCAGTACTTC. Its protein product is CASSQAQGLGLAYEQYF.

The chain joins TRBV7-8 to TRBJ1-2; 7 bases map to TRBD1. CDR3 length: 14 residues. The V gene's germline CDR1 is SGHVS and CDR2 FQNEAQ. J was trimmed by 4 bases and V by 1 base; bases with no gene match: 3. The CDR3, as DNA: TGTGCCAGCAGCTTAGGGGACAGCTCCTATGGCTACACCTTC. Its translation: CASSLGDSSYGYTF.

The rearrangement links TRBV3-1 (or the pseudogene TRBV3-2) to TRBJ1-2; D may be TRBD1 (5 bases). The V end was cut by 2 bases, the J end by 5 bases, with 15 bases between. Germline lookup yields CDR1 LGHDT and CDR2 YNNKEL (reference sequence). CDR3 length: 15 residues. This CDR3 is CASSQSSSGGYGYTF. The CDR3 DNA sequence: TGTGCCAGCAGCCAATCTTCGAGCGGGGGTTATGGCTACACCTTC.

The CDR3 sequence is CATSSRDRGRFEKLFF. The CDR3 coding sequence is TGTGCCACCAGCAGCCGGGACAGGGGGCGATTTGAAAAACTGTTTTTT. The V call is TRBV15, the J call TRBJ1-4; 12 nucleotides line up with TRBD1. J was trimmed by 7 bases and V by 3 bases; bases with no gene match: 6. The CDR3 loop spans 16 amino acids. Per the germline V gene, CDR1 is LNHNV and CDR2 is YYDKDF (reference sequence).

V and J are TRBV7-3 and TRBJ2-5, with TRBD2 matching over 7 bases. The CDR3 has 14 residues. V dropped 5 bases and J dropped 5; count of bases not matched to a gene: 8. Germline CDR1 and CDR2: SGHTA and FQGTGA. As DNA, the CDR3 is TGTGCCAGCAGCAGAGCCCCCGGGGGGGAGACCCAGTACTTC. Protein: CASSRAPGGETQYF.

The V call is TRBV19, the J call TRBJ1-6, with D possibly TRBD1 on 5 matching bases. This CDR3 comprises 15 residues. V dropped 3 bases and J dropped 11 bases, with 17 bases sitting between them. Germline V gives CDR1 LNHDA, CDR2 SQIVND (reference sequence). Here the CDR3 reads CASSMTDTLDPPLHF. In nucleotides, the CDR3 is TGTGCCAGTAGTATGACGGACACCCTCGATCCACCCCTCCACTTT.

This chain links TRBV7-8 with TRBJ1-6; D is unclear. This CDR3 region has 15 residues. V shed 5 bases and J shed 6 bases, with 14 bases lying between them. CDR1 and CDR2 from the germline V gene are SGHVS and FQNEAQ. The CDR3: CASSTWTDSNSPLHF. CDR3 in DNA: TGTGCCAGCAGCACCTGGACGGATTCTAATTCACCCCTCCACTTT.

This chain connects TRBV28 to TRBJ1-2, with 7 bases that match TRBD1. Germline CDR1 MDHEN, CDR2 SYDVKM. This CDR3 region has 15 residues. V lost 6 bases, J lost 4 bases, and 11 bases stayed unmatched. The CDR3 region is CASSPGTAFLYGYTF. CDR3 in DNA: TGTGCCAGCAGCCCCGGGACAGCCTTTCTCTATGGCTACACCTTC.

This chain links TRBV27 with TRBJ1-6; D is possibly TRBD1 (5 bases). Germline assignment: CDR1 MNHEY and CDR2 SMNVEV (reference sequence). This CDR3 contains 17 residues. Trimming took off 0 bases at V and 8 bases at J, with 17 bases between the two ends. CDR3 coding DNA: TGTGCCAGCAGTTTATCGGCCAGGGAACTAGTCCATTCACCCCTCCACTTT. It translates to CASSLSARELVHSPLHF.

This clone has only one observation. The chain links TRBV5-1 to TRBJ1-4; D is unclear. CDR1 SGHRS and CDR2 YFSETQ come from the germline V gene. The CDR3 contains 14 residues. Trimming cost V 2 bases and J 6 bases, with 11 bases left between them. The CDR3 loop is CASSLRRPDEKLFF. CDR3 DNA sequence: TGCGCCAGCAGCTTAAGGAGACCAGATGAAAAACTGTTTTTT.

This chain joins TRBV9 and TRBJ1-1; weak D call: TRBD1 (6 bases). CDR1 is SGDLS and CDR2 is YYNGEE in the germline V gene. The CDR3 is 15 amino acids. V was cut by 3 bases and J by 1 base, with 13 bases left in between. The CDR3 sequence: CASSATGMQNTEAFF. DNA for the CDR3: TGTGCCAGCAGCGCCACAGGGATGCAGAACACTGAAGCTTTCTTT.